This T cell receptor beta chain was found in a study of regulatory T cells in long-lasting Graves disease. Through Arm-PCR of CDR3 regions and iRepertoire HTBI primers, TCR beta libraries were built. TCRdb reprocessed the multiplex PCR reads with MiXCR, giving one entry per CDR3 protein. The sample gives about 350,000 distinct CDR3 sequences, approximately 15% of which show up once; 25% to 30% is in the top ten. The time point was: newly diagnosed GD, antithyroid drugs for less than 3 months. RNA extracted from PBMCs served as the sequencing template. This sample also belongs to another study, concerning T cells in Graves' hyperthyroidism and ophthalmopathy.

The clonotype was recovered from a man aged 40-55 years with Graves disease. Sequencing used peripheral blood mononuclear cells (PBMCs), obtained at new diagnosis, from a patient treated with antithyroid drugs.

CDR3: CASSLSYPGELFF. The CDR3 region has the DNA TGTGCCAGCAGCCTTTCTTACCCCGGGGAGCTGTTTTTT. The V gene is TRBV11-2, the J gene TRBJ2-2; D unresolved. The V and J ends lost 5 bases and 6 bases respectively, with 10 bases between them. The CDR3 is 13 amino acids. CDR1 and CDR2 from the germline V gene are SGHAT and FQNNGV. The variable domain in full, with the rest retrieved from reference TRBV11-2 and TRBJ2-2, is EAGVAQSPRYKIIEKRQSVAFWCNPISGHATLYWYQQILGQGPKLLIQFQNNGVVDDSQLPKDRFSAERLKGVDSTLKIQPAKLEDSAVYLCASSLSYPGELFFGEGSRLTVL.